The entry below gives a single T cell receptor (beta chain) sequence along with its context. Its cognate antigen has yet to be identified. Nothing much larger sits one base from this clone, and base qualities are not available. TCRbeta CDR3 regions were amplified from genomic DNA using the immunoSEQ Assay, a bias-controlled multiplex PCR. On the authors' methods: The number of nucleated cells in each sample was estimated from the amplification of reference gene primers within the assay. Sequence reads were collapsed and filtered to measure the absolute abundance of every unique TCRbeta CDR3 rearrangement. For each sample, productive Simpson clonality was calculated as the square root of Simpson's diversity index across productive rearrangements. The table comes from immuneACCESS by way of TCRdb, which keeps in-frame sequences with V and J called. Part of the clones is missing from these tables; in studies checked, under half for an unresolved V gene and the rest for unknown reasons. The V and J calls and clone size come from that table; D and trimming were worked out from the DNA. The sample includes approximately 70,000 clones, with approximately 88% observed a single time. 6.4% of the sample belongs to the ten largest clones.

V and J lose 0 bases and 0 bases, and a span of 8 bases separates them. Looking up the germline V gene yields CDR1 MDHEN and CDR2 SYDVKM. Measured from the cysteine to the phenylalanine, the CDR3 is 16 residues long. Only the CDR3 part of the read is kept: 48 bases, read in frame from the first base. Whole blood was collected in K2EDTA tubes by collaborating institutions according to the institutions' own protocols. For TCRbeta analysis, collaborators shipped samples as frozen whole blood, isolated PBMCs, or DNA extracted from either of those sample types. This specimen belongs to a study of blood T cell repertoires in COVID-19 (dated by TCRdb to 2018 to 2021). With regard to the full study: Samples covering the acute and convalescent phases of COVID-19 were provided by collaborators in the United States, Italy and Spain. HLA class I and class II types, where available, came from metadata supplied by the sample provider rather than from assay-based typing. The samples were drawn from two sources: the first 160 participants of the ongoing ImmuneRACE study, and 1,254 subjects contributed by 6 global collaborators. The prospective study material was composed of cDNA or gDNA derived from T cells, B-cell-depleted T cells, or PBMCs. Subjects who had been exposed to COVID-19, were actively infected with it, or had recovered from it provided the deeply sampled blood TCRbeta repertoires that made up the dataset. A freely available public database, intended as a resource for researchers studying the immune response to SARS-CoV-2, is where the repertoires were released. A de-identified subject ID, COVID-19 status, age in years and sex were almost always included in the sample metadata. The study at large found these results: How much clinical and demographic metadata was included differed by source and by participant, and the metadata was provided uncurated.

The sequence links TRBV28 to TRBJ1-4, and the D gene may be TRBD1, 5 bases matching. This receptor was obtained from a woman in her 70s with acute or convalescent COVID-19. Material: peripheral blood. The DNA sequence is as follows: TGTGCCAGCAGTTTATGGTCAGGGTCAACTAATGAAAAACTGTTTTTT. Translated, this is CASSLWSGSTNEKLFF.